The present T cell receptor beta chain was sequenced within a study of cytomegalovirus exposure and HLA in healthy donors. V lost 1 base and J 2 bases, leaving 11 bases between the germline ends. Looked up from germline, CDR1 is SGHAT and CDR2 is FQNNGV. CDR3 size: 15 residues. Measured with immunoSEQ multiplex PCR; TCRdb has only the in-frame clones, and not every one. Of about 180,000 clones in the sample, more than 75% were seen once. The genes are TRBV11-2 and TRBJ1-1, with D unresolved. This clonotype was sampled from a woman in her 30s in good health and CMV-seronegative. The sequenced sample consisted of PBMCs. This CDR3 reads CASSLGAVLNTEAFF. In nucleotides, the CDR3 is TGTGCCAGCAGCTTAGGGGCCGTCCTAAACACTGAAGCTTTCTTT.